This passage covers 29 T cell receptor beta chains from one sample sequenced in a study of CD8 T cells in ankylosing spondylitis. Each CDR3 protein is one row after TCRdb ran MiXCR on the 5' RACE reads. The table has some 23,000 distinct CDR3 sequences, about 2.6% seen once. Material: blood, either unsorted or a sorted T cell fraction (not recorded which). These receptors came from a female donor with ankylosing spondylitis or in good health (not recorded which).

This clonotype appeared once. This chain connects TRBV9 to TRBJ1-4, with TRBD1 as a possible D gene (5 bases). V dropped 3 bases and J dropped 5 bases, with 14 bases sitting between them. Germline loops: CDR1 SGDLS, CDR2 YYNGEE. The CDR3 runs 15 residues. The CDR3 DNA reads as TGTGCCAGCAGCGGAATGGGACCTATCAATGAAAAACTGTTTTTT. Its translation: CASSGMGPINEKLFF.

This clonotype was recorded at least ten times. The CDR3 DNA follows: TGTGCCAGCACCCTAGGGGTCGGCCAGAACTATGGCTACACCTTC. It translates to CASTLGVGQNYGYTF. The V gene is TRBV9, the J gene TRBJ1-2; D might be TRBD1 (5 bases). The CDR3 is 15 residues long. Trimming removed 6 bases from V and 2 bases from J, with 17 bases in between. Germline CDR1 and CDR2: SGDLS and YYNGEE. The whole variable domain, remainder taken from reference TRBV9 and TRBJ1-2, is DSGVTQTPKHLITATGQRVTLRCSPRSGDLSVYWYQQSLDQGLQFLIQYYNGEERAKGNILERFSAQQFPDLHSELNLSSLELGDSALYFCASTLGVGQNYGYTFGSGTRLTVV.

Ten or more counts support this clonotype. This chain joins TRBV9 and TRBJ2-1, with unresolved D. Trimming took 3 bases from V and 16 from J, leaving 20 bases between them. The germline CDR1 and CDR2 sequences are SGDLS and YYNGEE. This CDR3 is 13 amino acids long. In DNA form, the CDR3 reads TGTGCCAGCAGCGGACCAGATTTGTCCCACACTTTCTTC. As protein: CASSGPDLSHTFF.

This clonotype was recorded at least ten times. The rearrangement links TRBV9 to TRBJ2-1, with TRBD2 matching 9 bases. Germline assignment: CDR1 SGDLS and CDR2 YYNGEE. The junction had 4 bases not matched to a gene; V was cut back by 0 bases and J by 3 bases. This CDR3 has 16 residues. For the CDR3, the DNA is TGTGCCAGCAGCGTAGACGCGGGAGGGGGCTACAATGAGCAGTTCTTC. Amino acid sequence: CASSVDAGGGYNEQFF.

This clonotype was recorded many times. The V call is TRBV9, the J call TRBJ1-1; 7 bases are shared with TRBD1. This CDR3 is 15 amino acids long. The V gene end was trimmed by 3 bases and the J gene end by 8 bases; junction bases not matched to a gene: 13. CDR1 is SGDLS, CDR2 YYNGEE, per germline. CDR3: CASSGKAGGLMEAFF. CDR3 DNA: TGTGCCAGCAGCGGGAAGGCAGGGGGTTTAATGGAAGCTTTCTTT. The variable domain in full, completed from reference TRBV9 and TRBJ1-1, reads DSGVTQTPKHLITATGQRVTLRCSPRSGDLSVYWYQQSLDQGLQFLIQYYNGEERAKGNILERFSAQQFPDLHSELNLSSLELGDSALYFCASSGKAGGLMEAFFGQGTRLTVV.

There are many counts of this clonotype. The chain has TRBV9 and TRBJ2-2; possibly TRBD2 for D (6 bases). The V and J ends lost 1 base and 0 bases respectively, with 10 bases between them. Germline lookup yields CDR1 SGDLS and CDR2 YYNGEE. This CDR3 has 16 residues. The DNA of the CDR3 is TGTGCCAGCAGCGTAAGTTTAGCGGCGAACACCGGGGAGCTGTTTTTT. Protein sequence: CASSVSLAANTGELFF.

A few counts support this clonotype. This chain uses TRBV9 with TRBJ1-4; D uncertain. V was cut by 3 bases and J by 0 bases, with 12 bases left in between. Germline assignment: CDR1 SGDLS and CDR2 YYNGEE. The CDR3 spans 16 residues. The CDR3 region has the DNA TGTGCCAGCAGCGGTGGGCCGGATGCAACTAATGAAAAACTGTTTTTT. The encoded protein is CASSGGPDATNEKLFF.

This clonotype was detected many times. In nucleotides, the CDR3 is TGTGCCAGCAGCGTGGGACAAATAAATTCACCCCTCCACTTT. It translates to CASSVGQINSPLHF. V and J are TRBV9 and TRBJ1-6, with a tentative D call TRBD1 (6 bases). The germline CDR1 and CDR2 sequences are SGDLS and YYNGEE. V dropped 2 bases and J dropped 7 bases, with 10 bases sitting between them. The CDR3 consists of 14 residues.

Many counts were recorded for this clonotype. The genes are TRBV9 and TRBJ2-5, with D perhaps given as TRBD1 or TRBD2 (5 bases each). CDR1 and CDR2 (germline): SGDLS, YYNGEE. V gave up 7 bases and J gave up 6 bases, with 16 bases separating them. CDR3 length: 13 amino acids. CDR3: CASAPPLGQTQYF. CDR3 nucleotides: TGTGCCAGCGCCCCTCCCTTGGGACAGACCCAGTACTTC.

This clonotype was detected many times. The chain recombines TRBV9 with TRBJ1-4; 9 nucleotides line up with TRBD1. After removal of 4 bases from V and 8 bases from J, the junction contained 6 bases not matched to a gene. The CDR3 runs 14 residues. CDR1 SGDLS and CDR2 YYNGEE come from the germline V gene. CDR3 loop: CASSSGTGTEKLFF. Written as DNA, the CDR3 is TGTGCCAGCAGCTCCGGGACAGGGACCGAAAAACTGTTTTTT.

This clonotype was counted at least ten times. The V and J genes are TRBV9 and TRBJ2-3, with 8 positions matching TRBD1. Germline CDR1 SGDLS, CDR2 YYNGEE. CDR3 size: 15 residues. The J segment lost 5 bases and the V segment lost 4 bases, leaving 9 bases of the junction unmatched. The CDR3 DNA reads as TGTGCCAGCAGCAAGACAGGGGTACTCGGAGATACGCAGTATTTT. Residues: CASSKTGVLGDTQYF.

This clonotype was detected many times. The gene calls are TRBV9 and TRBJ2-1, with a weak D call TRBD2 (5 bases). The ends were cut back, 4 bases at V and 0 bases at J, with 17 bases in the middle. The CDR3 runs to 17 residues. Looked up from germline, CDR1 is SGDLS and CDR2 is YYNGEE. The CDR3 is CASSLEALGSSYNEQFF. Written as DNA, the CDR3 is TGTGCCAGCAGCCTCGAGGCGCTGGGGAGCTCCTACAATGAGCAGTTCTTC.

There are many counts of this clonotype. V is TRBV9 and J is TRBJ2-1, with 11 bases identical to TRBD1. The CDR3 loop spans 15 amino acids. The germline V gene encodes CDR1 SGDLS and CDR2 YYNGEE. After removal of 4 bases from V and 7 bases from J, the junction contained 7 bases not matched to a gene. Here the CDR3 reads CASSTGTGGYNEQFF. DNA of the CDR3: TGTGCCAGCAGCACCGGGACAGGGGGATATAATGAGCAGTTCTTC.

V usage is TRBV9 and J usage is TRBJ2-7, with TRBD1 as a possible D gene (6 bases). The germline gives CDR1 SGDLS, CDR2 YYNGEE. V shed 3 bases and J shed 4 bases, with 20 bases lying between them. The CDR3 runs 16 residues. CDR3 protein: CASSEGQSYEYYEQYF. The CDR3 nucleotides read TGTGCCAGCAGCGAAGGACAGAGCTATGAGTATTACGAGCAGTACTTC.

Ten or more counts support this clonotype. The genes are TRBV9 and TRBJ2-7; 10 bases fit TRBD2. This CDR3 spans 16 amino acids. The V gene's germline CDR1 is SGDLS and CDR2 YYNGEE. With V trimmed by 0 bases and J by 2 bases, 5 bases remained unmatched. The CDR3 region has the DNA TGTGCCAGCAGCGTAGATTCAGCGGGAGGGCCCTACGAGCAGTACTTC. Residues: CASSVDSAGGPYEQYF.

This clonotype was counted ten times or more. The rearrangement uses TRBV9 and TRBJ1-1; 7 bases fit TRBD1. The trim removed 1 base at V and 3 bases at J, leaving 6 bases unmatched. There are 15 residues in the CDR3. Germline CDR1 and CDR2: SGDLS and YYNGEE. CDR3 region: CASSVRPQGDTEAFF. Here the CDR3 DNA reads TGTGCCAGCAGCGTACGGCCTCAGGGGGACACTGAAGCTTTCTTT.

This clonotype has at least ten counts. V is TRBV9 and J is TRBJ2-1; the match to TRBD2 covers 9 bases. V shed 7 bases, J shed 7 bases, and the junction held 12 bases outside the gene matches. CDR1 is SGDLS, CDR2 YYNGEE, per germline. The CDR3 totals 15 residues. CDR3: CASGVGGRASNEQFF. In DNA form, the CDR3 reads TGTGCCAGCGGTGTCGGCGGGAGGGCCTCTAATGAGCAGTTCTTC.

By sample fraction, this clonotype is medium-sized. The chain recombines TRBV9 with TRBJ2-3, with 7 bases identical to TRBD2. Germline V gene data show CDR1 as SGDLS and CDR2 as YYNGEE. This CDR3 spans 15 amino acids. J lost 1 base, V lost 0 bases, and 2 bases had no gene match. Here the CDR3 reads CASSVAGGRTDTQYF. CDR3 nucleotide sequence: TGTGCCAGCAGCGTAGCGGGAGGTCGCACAGATACGCAGTATTTT.

In its sample, this clonotype was seen many times. This chain connects TRBV9 to TRBJ2-1, with 9 bases matching TRBD2. V dropped 2 bases and J dropped 9; count of bases not matched to a gene: 6. CDR3 length: 14 amino acids. Germline loops: CDR1 SGDLS, CDR2 YYNGEE. The CDR3 sequence is CASSVASGVGEQFF. The CDR3 bases are TGTGCCAGCAGCGTTGCTAGCGGGGTTGGTGAGCAGTTCTTC.

In this sample, this clonotype is medium-sized (0.01 to 0.1%). The gene calls are TRBV9 and TRBJ2-7; 8 bases agree with TRBD1. The CDR3 is made up of 15 amino acids. Germline V gene lookup returns CDR1 SGDLS and CDR2 YYNGEE. The J segment lost 5 bases and the V segment lost 2 bases, leaving 9 bases of the junction unmatched. The CDR3 DNA is TGTGCCAGCAGCGTCGGGCAGGGGGCTACGGACGAGCAGTACTTC. Its translation is CASSVGQGATDEQYF.

This clonotype is labeled as medium-sized (0.01 to 0.1%). The rearrangement links TRBV9 to TRBJ2-1; D may be TRBD2 (6 bases). There are 15 residues in the CDR3. V lost 0 bases, J lost 5 bases, and 12 bases lay in between. Per the germline V gene, CDR1 is SGDLS and CDR2 is YYNGEE. The CDR3 coding sequence is TGTGCCAGCAGCGTAGGGGGGGACCGGAACAATGAGCAGTTCTTC. It translates to CASSVGGDRNNEQFF.

This clonotype occurred many times. The chain employs TRBV9 and TRBJ2-7; D may correspond to TRBD1 or TRBD2 (5 bases each). Germline lookup yields CDR1 SGDLS and CDR2 YYNGEE. The germline V and J ends were trimmed by 0 bases and 2 bases, with 12 bases remaining between them. This CDR3 contains 15 residues. The CDR3 protein is CASSVAGSLTYEQYF. CDR3 in DNA: TGTGCCAGCAGCGTAGCAGGGAGCCTGACCTACGAGCAGTACTTC. Together with reference TRBV9 and TRBJ2-7, the CDR3 gives the full variable domain: DSGVTQTPKHLITATGQRVTLRCSPRSGDLSVYWYQQSLDQGLQFLIQYYNGEERAKGNILERFSAQQFPDLHSELNLSSLELGDSALYFCASSVAGSLTYEQYFGPGTRLTVT.

This clonotype has a count of ten or more. CDR3 loop: CASRQGVLGELFF. In DNA, the CDR3 is TGTGCCAGCAGACAGGGAGTTCTGGGGGAGCTGTTTTTT. V usage is TRBV9 and J usage is TRBJ2-2, with D possibly matching TRBD1 (6 bases). The V gene lost 5 bases and the J gene lost 8 bases, with 13 bases spanning the gap. The CDR3 is 13 residues long. Germline CDR1 and CDR2: SGDLS and YYNGEE.

There are many counts of this clonotype. The chain couples TRBV9 to TRBJ2-2; D not certain. CDR3 length equals 14 residues. Trimming cost V 1 base and J 6 bases, with 10 bases left between them. The germline V gene encodes CDR1 SGDLS and CDR2 YYNGEE. The CDR3 sequence: CASSVLGISGELFF. The DNA of the CDR3 is TGTGCCAGCAGCGTATTGGGAATTTCCGGGGAGCTGTTTTTT.

This clonotype was picked up many times. The J gene is TRBJ2-3, the V gene TRBV9; no definite D call. This CDR3 has 14 amino acids. Germline V gene lookup returns CDR1 SGDLS and CDR2 YYNGEE. Trimming took 5 bases from V and 0 from J, leaving 10 bases between them. CDR3 nucleotide sequence: TGTGCCAGCAGTGTGAGTCCTAGCACAGATACGCAGTATTTT. It yields the protein CASSVSPSTDTQYF.

In this sample, this clonotype turned up many times. The chain couples TRBV9 to TRBJ2-2, with D unclear. Trimming took off 4 bases at V and 6 bases at J, with 13 bases between the two ends. The CDR3 consists of 14 residues. Germline V gene lookup returns CDR1 SGDLS and CDR2 YYNGEE. CDR3 region: CASSPPSGSGELFF. The CDR3 DNA reads TGTGCCAGCAGCCCTCCCAGTGGGTCCGGGGAGCTGTTTTTT.

This clonotype was counted many times. The rearrangement uses TRBV9 and TRBJ2-4; weak D call: TRBD2 (7 bases). The germline V and J ends were trimmed by 4 bases and 8 bases, with 16 bases remaining between them. The CDR3 spans 14 residues. Germline CDR1 and CDR2: SGDLS and YYNGEE. CDR3 coding DNA: TGTGCCAGCAGCCCCCGAGGGGGGGGGGACATTCAGTACTTC. Encoded protein: CASSPRGGGDIQYF.

This clonotype was found many times. The rearrangement uses TRBV9 and TRBJ2-5; 7 bases line up with TRBD1. V dropped 3 bases and J dropped 5; count of bases not matched to a gene: 4. The CDR3 spans 13 residues. The germline V gene encodes CDR1 SGDLS and CDR2 YYNGEE. CDR3 sequence (DNA): TGTGCCAGCAGCGGGACAGGTGGGGAGACCCAGTACTTC. Its protein product is CASSGTGGETQYF.

The V call is TRBV9, the J call TRBJ1-6; D is uncertain. V lost 4 bases and J 6 bases, leaving 14 bases between the germline ends. The CDR3 contains 15 residues. Germline assignment: CDR1 SGDLS and CDR2 YYNGEE. CDR3 residues: CASSSTEIPNSPLHF. Written as DNA, the CDR3 is TGTGCCAGCAGCTCTACGGAGATTCCTAATTCACCCCTCCACTTT.